These T cell receptor beta chains were read from a single sample in a study of OX40 agonist ivuxolimab in advanced cancers. Profiling relied on immunoSEQ multiplex PCR, and the TCRdb table lists in-frame clones only, not all of them. The sample records 15,000 to 20,000 clones, about 86% being singletons. Sequences were derived from CD4+ or CD8+ T cells sorted from blood, sampled in a trial of the OX40 agonist ivuxolimab. Receptors were obtained from an adult with an advanced solid tumor such as melanoma, head and neck, liver or kidney cancer. Both conserved end residues are part of each CDR3. A D gene is named only where the DNA matches it firmly. Clone sizes are given selectively: once, few, many, or a class where the clone is expanded.

TRBV27	NA	TRBJ2-7	NA	CASSSVQHSTSYEQYF	TGTGCCAGCAGTTCCGTACAGCACTCCACCTCCTACGAGCAGTACTTC
TRBV11-2	NA	TRBJ2-1	TRBD1	CASSLDRTGISEQFF	TGTGCCAGCAGCTTAGATCGGACAGGAATCTCGGAGCAGTTCTTC
TRBV5-4	NA	TRBJ2-3	TRBD2	CASSMFVGGATDTQYF	TGTGCCAGCTCCATGTTTGTGGGAGGGGCCACAGATACGCAGTATTTT
TRBV11-2	NA	TRBJ1-5	NA	CASSLGDNQPQHF	TGTGCCAGCAGCTTAGGAGACAATCAGCCCCAGCATTTT
TRBV30	NA	TRBJ1-5	TRBD1	CAWSKGRTGFSSNQPQHF	TGTGCCTGGAGTAAGGGGCGGACAGGGTTTTCGAGCAATCAGCCCCAGCATTTT
TRBV7-8	NA	TRBJ2-1	TRBD2	CASSFGTSRKFF	TGTGCCAGCAGCTTTGGGACTAGCCGTAAGTTCTTC
TRBV7-3	NA	TRBJ1-1	NA	CASSPRGGTTANTEAFF	TGTGCCAGCAGCCCTCGGGGAGGGACAACAGCGAACACTGAAGCTTTCTTT
TRBV19	NA	TRBJ2-1	NA	CAVLGSYEQFF	TGTGCCGTCCTGGGGAGTTACGAGCAGTTCTTC
TRBV19	NA	TRBJ2-1	NA	CASSMGGAGARNEQFF	TGTGCCAGTAGTATGGGGGGGGCAGGGGCGCGGAATGAGCAGTTCTTC
TRBV7-3	NA	TRBJ2-1	NA	CASSLTSSSYNEQFF	TGTGCCAGCAGCTTAACATCAAGCTCCTACAATGAGCAGTTCTTC
TRBV2	NA	TRBJ2-3	TRBD2	CASSGNLGTSGRVTDTQYF	TGTGCCAGCAGCGGAAATTTGGGGACTAGCGGGAGGGTCACAGATACGCAGTATTTT
TRBV28	NA	TRBJ2-7	NA	CASLPNSGSPYEQYF	TGTGCCAGCCTCCCTAATAGCGGAAGCCCCTACGAGCAGTACTTC
TRBV19	NA	TRBJ2-7	TRBD2	CASSYVAGGTPYEQYF	TGTGCCAGTAGTTATGTCGCGGGAGGGACGCCCTACGAGCAGTACTTC
TRBV11-2	NA	TRBJ2-1	NA	CASSPRDLTGNEQFF	TGTGCCAGCAGCCCTCGGGACCTTACGGGAAATGAGCAGTTCTTC
TRBV29-1	NA	TRBJ1-1	TRBD1	CSVKTGTIEAFF	TGCAGCGTCAAGACAGGGACTATAGAAGCTTTCTTT
TRBV5-1	NA	TRBJ2-5	NA	CASSGGLRETQYF	TGCGCCAGCAGCGGGGGGCTCCGAGAGACCCAGTACTTC
TRBV5-4	NA	TRBJ2-1	TRBD1	CASSGWARGYNEQFF	TGTGCCAGCAGCGGTTGGGCCAGGGGGTACAATGAGCAGTTCTTC
TRBV5-5	NA	TRBJ1-5	NA	CASSGDSPQHF	TGTGCCAGCAGCGGGGATAGCCCCCAGCATTTT
TRBV4-3	few	TRBJ2-5	TRBD2	CASSQDGLAGGQETQYF	TGCGCCAGCAGCCAAGACGGACTAGCGGGAGGCCAAGAGACCCAGTACTTC